The sequence of this TCR beta chain was determined in a study of blood T cells in healthy people across ages. Broader study findings: Higher diversity and more naive CD4+ cells were features of long-lived donors, compared to aged donors.

A second PCR, run for roughly 7 to 12 cycles, used a sample-barcoded 5' primer plus a J-beta primer mix. TCRdb analysed the 5' RACE reads with MiXCR anew, one entry per CDR3 protein. The sample records 760,000 or so distinct CDR3 sequences, 20% to 25% being singletons. Between the trimmed V and J ends, which lost 6 bases and 1 base, there was a span of 13 bases. Germline V CDR1 and CDR2: SQVTM, ANQGSEA. CDR3 length equals 13 residues. Many counts were recorded for this clonotype. Its antigen is not known. This sample was shared with a second study, whose subject was T cells of mothers and their children.

The J gene is TRBJ2-7, the V gene TRBV29-1; TRBD2 is a possible D gene (6 bases). The clonotype was recovered from a boy between 5 and 17 years old in good health. The sequenced material came from blood. CDR3 coding DNA: TGCAGCGTGGCCGGGACTCCTTCCTACGAGCAGTACTTC. This codes for CSVAGTPSYEQYF.